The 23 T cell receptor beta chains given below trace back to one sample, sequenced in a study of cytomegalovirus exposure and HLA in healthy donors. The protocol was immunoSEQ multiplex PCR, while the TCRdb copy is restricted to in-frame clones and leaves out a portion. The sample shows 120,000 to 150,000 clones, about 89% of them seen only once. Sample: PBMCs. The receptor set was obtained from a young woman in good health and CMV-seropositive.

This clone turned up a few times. The CDR3: CASSPDEGVASLGYTF. CDR3 nucleotide sequence: TGTGCCAGCAGCCCCGATGAGGGGGTCGCCTCACTGGGCTACACCTTC. V gene TRBV11-3 combines with J gene TRBJ1-2; D possibly corresponds to TRBD1 (6 bases). This CDR3 has 16 amino acids. The V end was cut by 5 bases, the J end by 8 bases, with 24 bases between. The germline CDR1 and CDR2 sequences are SGHNT and YENEEA. The whole variable domain, filled in from reference TRBV11-3 and TRBJ1-2, reads EAGVVQSPRYKIIEKKQPVAFWCNPISGHNTLYWYLQNLGQGPELLIRYENEEAVDDSQLPKDRFSAERLKGVDSTLKIQPAELGDSAVYLCASSPDEGVASLGYTFGSGTRLTVV.

The CDR3 spells CASGKEGNSPEAFF. As DNA, the CDR3 is TGTGCCAGCGGAAAGGAGGGTAATTCCCCTGAAGCTTTCTTT. The chain links TRBV18 to TRBJ1-1; D gene unclear. V was clipped by 8 bases and J by 6 bases, with 19 bases between them. Germline V gene sequence: CDR1 KGHSH, CDR2 LQKENI. The CDR3 extends over 14 amino acids.

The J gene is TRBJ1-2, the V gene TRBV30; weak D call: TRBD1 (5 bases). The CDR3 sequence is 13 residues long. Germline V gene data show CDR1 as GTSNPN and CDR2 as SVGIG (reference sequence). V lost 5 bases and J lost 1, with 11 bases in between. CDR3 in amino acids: CAWFPGVNYGYTF. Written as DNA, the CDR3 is TGTGCCTGGTTTCCGGGGGTTAACTATGGCTACACCTTC.

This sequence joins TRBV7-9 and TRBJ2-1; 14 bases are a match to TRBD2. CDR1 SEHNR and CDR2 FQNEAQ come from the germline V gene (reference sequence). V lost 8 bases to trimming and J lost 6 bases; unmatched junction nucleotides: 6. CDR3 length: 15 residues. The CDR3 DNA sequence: TGTGCCAGCGGAGCCGGGACTAGCGGGAGCAATGAGCAGTTCTTC. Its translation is CASGAGTSGSNEQFF.

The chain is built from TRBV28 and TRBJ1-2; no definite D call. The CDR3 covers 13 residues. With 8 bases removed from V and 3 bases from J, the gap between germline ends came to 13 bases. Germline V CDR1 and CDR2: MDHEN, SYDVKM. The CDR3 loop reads CASGLIGDYGYTF. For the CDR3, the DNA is TGTGCCAGCGGTCTGATCGGGGACTATGGCTACACCTTC.

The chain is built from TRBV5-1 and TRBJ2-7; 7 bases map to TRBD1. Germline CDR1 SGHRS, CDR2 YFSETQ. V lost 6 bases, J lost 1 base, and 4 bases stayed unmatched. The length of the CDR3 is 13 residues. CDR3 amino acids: CASNQGESYEQYF. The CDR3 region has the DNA TGCGCCAGCAACCAGGGGGAGTCCTACGAGCAGTACTTC.

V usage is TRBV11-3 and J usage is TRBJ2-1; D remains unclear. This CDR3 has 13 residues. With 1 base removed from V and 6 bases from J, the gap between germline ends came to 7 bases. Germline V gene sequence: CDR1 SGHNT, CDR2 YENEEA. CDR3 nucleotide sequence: TGTGCCAGCAGCTTAGGTCCTAGCAATGAGCAGTTCTTC. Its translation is CASSLGPSNEQFF.

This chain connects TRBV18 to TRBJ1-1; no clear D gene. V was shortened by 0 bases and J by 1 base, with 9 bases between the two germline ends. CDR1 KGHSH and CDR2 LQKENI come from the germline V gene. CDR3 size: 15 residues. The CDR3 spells CASSPPAYGNTEAFF. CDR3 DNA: TGTGCCAGCTCACCACCCGCTTACGGGAACACTGAAGCTTTCTTT. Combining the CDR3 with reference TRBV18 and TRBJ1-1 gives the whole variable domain NAGVMQNPRHLVRRRGQEARLRCSPMKGHSHVYWYRQLPEEGLKFMVYLQKENIIDESGMPKERFSAEFPKEGPSILRIQQVVRGDSAAYFCASSPPAYGNTEAFFGQGTRLTVV.

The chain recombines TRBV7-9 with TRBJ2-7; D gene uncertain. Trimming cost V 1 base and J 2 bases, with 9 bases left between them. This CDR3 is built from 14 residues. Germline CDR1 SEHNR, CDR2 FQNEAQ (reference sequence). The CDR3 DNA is TGTGCCAGCAGCTTAGTCCAGTCACCCTACGAGCAGTACTTC. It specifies CASSLVQSPYEQYF. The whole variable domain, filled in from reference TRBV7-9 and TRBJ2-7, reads DTGVSQNPRHKITKRGQNVTFRCDPISEHNRLYWYRQTLGQGPEFLTYFQNEAQLEKSRLLSDRFSAERPKGSFSTLEIQRTEQGDSAMYLCASSLVQSPYEQYFGPGTRLTVT.

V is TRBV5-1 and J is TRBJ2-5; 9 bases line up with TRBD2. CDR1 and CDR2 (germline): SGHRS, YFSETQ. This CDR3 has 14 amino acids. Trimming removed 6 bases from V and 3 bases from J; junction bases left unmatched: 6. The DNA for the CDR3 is TGCGCCAGCACCAGACTAGCGGAGGAAGAGACCCAGTACTTC. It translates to CASTRLAEEETQYF. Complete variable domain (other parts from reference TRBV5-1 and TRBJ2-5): KAGVTQTPRYLIKTRGQQVTLSCSPISGHRSVSWYQQTPGQGLQFLFEYFSETQRNKGNFPGRFSGRQFSNSRSEMNVSTLELGDSALYLCASTRLAEEETQYFGPGTRLLVL.

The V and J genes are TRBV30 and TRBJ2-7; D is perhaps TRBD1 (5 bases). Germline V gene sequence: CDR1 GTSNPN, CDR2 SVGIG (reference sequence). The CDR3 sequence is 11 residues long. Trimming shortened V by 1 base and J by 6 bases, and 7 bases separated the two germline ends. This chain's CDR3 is CAWSARGEQYF. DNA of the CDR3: TGTGCCTGGAGTGCAAGGGGCGAGCAGTACTTC.

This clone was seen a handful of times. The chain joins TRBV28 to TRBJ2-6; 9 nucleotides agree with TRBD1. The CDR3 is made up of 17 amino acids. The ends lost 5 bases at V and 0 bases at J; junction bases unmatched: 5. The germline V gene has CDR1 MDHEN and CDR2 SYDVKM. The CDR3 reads CASSGDRASSGANVLTF. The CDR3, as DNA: TGTGCCAGCAGTGGGGACAGGGCCAGCTCTGGGGCCAACGTCCTGACTTTC.

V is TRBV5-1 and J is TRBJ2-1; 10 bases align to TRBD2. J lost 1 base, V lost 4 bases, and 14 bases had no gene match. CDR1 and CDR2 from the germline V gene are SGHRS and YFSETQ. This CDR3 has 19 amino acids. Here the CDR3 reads CASSRVGLAGVGSYNEQFF. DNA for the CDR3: TGCGCCAGCAGCAGGGTAGGGCTAGCGGGAGTTGGTTCCTACAATGAGCAGTTCTTC. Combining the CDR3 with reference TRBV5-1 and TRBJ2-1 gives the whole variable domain KAGVTQTPRYLIKTRGQQVTLSCSPISGHRSVSWYQQTPGQGLQFLFEYFSETQRNKGNFPGRFSGRQFSNSRSEMNVSTLELGDSALYLCASSRVGLAGVGSYNEQFFGPGTRLTVL.

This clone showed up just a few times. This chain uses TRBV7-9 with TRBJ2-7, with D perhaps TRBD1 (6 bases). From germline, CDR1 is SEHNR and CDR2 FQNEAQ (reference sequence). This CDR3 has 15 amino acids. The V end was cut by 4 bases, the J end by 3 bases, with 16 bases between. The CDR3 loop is CASSSTGFDYYEQYF. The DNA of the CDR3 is TGTGCCAGCAGCTCGACAGGTTTTGACTACTACGAGCAGTACTTC.

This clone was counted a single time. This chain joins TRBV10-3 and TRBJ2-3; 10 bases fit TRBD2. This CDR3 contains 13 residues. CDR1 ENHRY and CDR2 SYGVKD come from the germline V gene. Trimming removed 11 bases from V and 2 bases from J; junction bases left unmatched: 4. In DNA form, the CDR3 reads TGTGCCGTACTAGCGGGGAACACAGATACGCAGTATTTT. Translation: CAVLAGNTDTQYF.

Here the CDR3 reads CASSTAVGGTGELFF. CDR3 in DNA: TGTGCCAGCAGTACAGCGGTGGGGGGGACCGGGGAGCTGTTTTTT. The chain carries TRBV6-1 and TRBJ2-2; TRBD2 aligns across 7 bases. The V gene end was trimmed by 5 bases and the J gene end by 5 bases; junction bases not matched to a gene: 8. This CDR3 spans 15 amino acids. The germline V gene encodes CDR1 MNHNS and CDR2 SASEGT.

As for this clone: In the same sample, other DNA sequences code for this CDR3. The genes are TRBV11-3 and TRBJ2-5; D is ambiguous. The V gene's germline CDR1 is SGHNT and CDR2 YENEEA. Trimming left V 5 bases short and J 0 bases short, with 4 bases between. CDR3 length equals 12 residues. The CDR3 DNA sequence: TGTGCCAGCAGCCCGTACCAAGAGACCCAGTACTTC. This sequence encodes CASSPYQETQYF.

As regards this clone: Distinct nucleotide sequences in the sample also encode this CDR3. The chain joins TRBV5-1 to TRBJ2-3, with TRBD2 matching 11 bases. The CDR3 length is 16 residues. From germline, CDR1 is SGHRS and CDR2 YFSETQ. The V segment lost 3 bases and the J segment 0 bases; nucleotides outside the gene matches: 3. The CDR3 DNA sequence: TGCGCCAGCAGCTCCCTAGCGGGAGGAAGCACAGATACGCAGTATTTT. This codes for CASSSLAGGSTDTQYF.

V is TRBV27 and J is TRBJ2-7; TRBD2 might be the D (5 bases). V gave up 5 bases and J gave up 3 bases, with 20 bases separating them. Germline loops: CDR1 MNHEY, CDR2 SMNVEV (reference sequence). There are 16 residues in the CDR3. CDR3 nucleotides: TGTGCCAGCAGTAGCCTCGGTGCCGCAACTAGCTACGAGCAGTACTTC. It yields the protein CASSSLGAATSYEQYF.

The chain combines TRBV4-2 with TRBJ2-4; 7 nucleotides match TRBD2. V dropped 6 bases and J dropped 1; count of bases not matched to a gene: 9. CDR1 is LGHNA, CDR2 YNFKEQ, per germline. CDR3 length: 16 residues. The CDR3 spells CASSYGTTRAKNIQYF. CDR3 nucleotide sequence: TGTGCCAGCAGTTACGGGACTACTCGCGCCAAAAACATTCAGTACTTC.

The CDR3 loop reads CAISAASGIYEQYF. CDR3 DNA: TGTGCCATCAGTGCGGCTAGCGGGATTTACGAGCAGTACTTC. The V call is TRBV10-3, the J call TRBJ2-7, with 9 bases lining up with TRBD2. The junction had 5 bases not matched to a gene; V was cut back by 4 bases and J by 4 bases. This CDR3 contains 14 residues. Germline assignment: CDR1 ENHRY and CDR2 SYGVKD.

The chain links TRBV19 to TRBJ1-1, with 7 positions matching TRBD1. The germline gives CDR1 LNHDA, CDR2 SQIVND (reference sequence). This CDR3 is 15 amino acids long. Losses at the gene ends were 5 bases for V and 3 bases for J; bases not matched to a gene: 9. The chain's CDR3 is CASSPTPGGYTEAFF. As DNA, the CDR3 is TGTGCCAGTAGTCCCACCCCAGGGGGTTACACTGAAGCTTTCTTT.

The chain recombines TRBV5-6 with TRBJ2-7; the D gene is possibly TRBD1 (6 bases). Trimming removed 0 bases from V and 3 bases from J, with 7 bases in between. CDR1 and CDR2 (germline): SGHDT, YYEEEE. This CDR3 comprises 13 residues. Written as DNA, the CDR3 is TGTGCCAGCAGCTTGGACAGGGACTACGAGCAGTACTTC. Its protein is CASSLDRDYEQYF.